What follows are 6 T cell receptor beta chains derived from one specimen sequenced in a study of blood T cell repertoires in COVID-19. Using immunoSEQ multiplex PCR, the repertoire was profiled, and TCRdb retains in-frame clones only, with some absent. Found here are 95,000 to 150,000 clones, about 83% of them singletons; the top ten hold 12%. Material for sequencing was peripheral blood. All receptors come from a man aged 55 to 70 with acute or convalescent COVID-19.

The chain couples TRBV9 to TRBJ2-1; 11 nucleotides line up with TRBD2. In germline, CDR1 is SGDLS, CDR2 YYNGEE. The V and J ends lost 3 bases and 1 base, in that order; junction bases with no gene match: 9. CDR3 length equals 18 residues. CDR3 region: CASSDPPGLAASYNEQFF. CDR3 DNA: TGTGCCAGCAGCGATCCACCGGGACTAGCGGCTTCCTACAATGAGCAGTTCTTC.

The V gene is TRBV7-3, the J gene TRBJ2-7; the D gene is possibly TRBD1 (5 bases). This CDR3 has 14 amino acids. V was clipped by 2 bases and J by 3 bases, with 11 bases between them. CDR1 SGHTA and CDR2 FQGTGA come from the germline V gene. The CDR3 DNA reads as TGTGCCAGCAGCTTAGGGGCCAGTAACTACGAGCAGTACTTC. Translation: CASSLGASNYEQYF. Together with reference TRBV7-3 and TRBJ2-7, the CDR3 gives the full variable domain: GAGVSQTPSNKVTEKGKYVELRCDPISGHTALYWYRQSLGQGPEFLIYFQGTGAADDSGLPNDRFFAVRPEGSVSTLKIQRTERGDSAVYLCASSLGASNYEQYFGPGTRLTVT.

The chain couples TRBV28 to TRBJ1-2; 8 bases are shared with TRBD1. CDR3 size: 14 residues. V lost 5 bases, J lost 7 bases, and 9 bases stayed unmatched. From germline, CDR1 is MDHEN and CDR2 SYDVKM. The CDR3 nucleotides are TGTGCCAGCAGTCGTCCGGGACAGGCGTCTGGCTACACCTTC. It specifies CASSRPGQASGYTF.

V and J are TRBV3-1 (or the pseudogene TRBV3-2) and TRBJ1-5; 7 bases are shared with TRBD1. This CDR3 is 15 amino acids long. The germline V gene has CDR1 LGHDT and CDR2 YNNKEL (reference sequence). V shed 4 bases and J 2 bases; nucleotides not matched to a gene: 5. The CDR3 DNA reads as TGTGCCAGCAGCCGCGGGACAGTTGGCAATCAGCCCCAGCATTTT. Translating gives CASSRGTVGNQPQHF.

This chain links TRBV7-2 with TRBJ2-7, with 8 positions matching TRBD2. Germline loops: CDR1 SGHTA, CDR2 FQGNSA. CDR3 length: 14 residues. The V gene end was trimmed by 5 bases and the J gene end by 7 bases; junction bases not matched to a gene: 10. The CDR3 region has the DNA TGTGCCAGCAGCATCTTAGCGGGAACGCGGGAGCAGTACTTC. As protein: CASSILAGTREQYF.

V is TRBV7-9 and J is TRBJ1-2, with unresolved D. V lost 5 bases and J lost 4, with 11 bases in between. Per germline, CDR1 SEHNR and CDR2 FQNEAQ (reference sequence). This CDR3 is built from 13 residues. CDR3 amino acids: CASSLDTSYGYTF. The CDR3, as DNA: TGTGCCAGCAGCCTCGACACGAGCTATGGCTACACCTTC.